The clone carrying this TCR beta chain was counted once. Its cognate antigen is unknown. The sample is drawn from a study of chemoradiotherapy in HPV16-positive cancers. Study-wide results and limits: For HPV16-positive patients, expanding HPV-responsive T cells associated with longer recurrence-free survival. Candidate HPV-specific clones and E7-related TCR motifs grew in tumor during treatment.

Using immunoSEQ multiplex PCR, the repertoire was profiled, and TCRdb retains in-frame clones only, with some absent. The sample consists of approximately 58,000 clones, about 92% of them appearing once. Specimen: blood, collected from a patient who underwent chemoradiotherapy. The receptor was isolated from a human donor with HPV-associated anogenital cancer.

CDR3: CASSLVGGNTEAFF. The CDR3 DNA reads TGTGCCAGCAGCCTAGTCGGGGGGAACACTGAAGCTTTCTTT. V usage is TRBV14 and J usage is TRBJ1-1, with D possibly TRBD1 on 5 matching bases. Trimming left V 4 bases short and J 1 base short, with 10 bases between. CDR3 length: 14 residues. Per germline, CDR1 SGHDN and CDR2 FVKESK.